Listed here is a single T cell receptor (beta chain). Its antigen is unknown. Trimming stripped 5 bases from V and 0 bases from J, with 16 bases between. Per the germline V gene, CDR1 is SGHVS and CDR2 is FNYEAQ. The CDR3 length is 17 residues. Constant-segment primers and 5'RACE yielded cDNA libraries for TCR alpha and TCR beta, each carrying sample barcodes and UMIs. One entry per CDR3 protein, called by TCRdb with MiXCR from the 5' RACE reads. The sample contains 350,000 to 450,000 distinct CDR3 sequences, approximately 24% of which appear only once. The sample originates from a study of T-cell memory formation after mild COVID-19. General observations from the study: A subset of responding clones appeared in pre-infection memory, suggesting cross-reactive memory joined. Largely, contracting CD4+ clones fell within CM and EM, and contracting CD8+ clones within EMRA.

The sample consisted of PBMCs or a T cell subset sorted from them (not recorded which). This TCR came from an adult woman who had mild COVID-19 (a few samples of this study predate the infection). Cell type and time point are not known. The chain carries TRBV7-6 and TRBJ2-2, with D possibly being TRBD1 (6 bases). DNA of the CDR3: TGTGCCAGCAGCCGAACCTCCGGGACATCGAACACCGGGGAGCTGTTTTTT. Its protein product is CASSRTSGTSNTGELFF.